A selection of T cell receptor beta chains follows, all from one sample in a study of T cells in Graves' hyperthyroidism and ophthalmopathy. TCRdb re-derived calls from the multiplex PCR reads in MiXCR, one entry per CDR3 protein. The data contain 300,000 to 450,000 distinct CDR3 sequences, 15% to 18% of them seen just once; the ten biggest clones take up about 27%. Sequencing used blood. These receptors were collected from a woman younger than 35 with Graves' hyperthyroidism that later progressed to Graves' ophthalmopathy. CDR3s include the opening cysteine and the closing phenylalanine or tryptophan. Rows may omit the clone size; those that give it use once, few, many or a size class.

V	size	J	CDR3
TRBV4-1	many	TRBJ1-3	CASSQDPSGNTIYF
TRBV4-1	few	TRBJ2-1	CASSQMTSAESYNEQFF
TRBV5-6	-	TRBJ2-1	CASSISGGNNEQFF
TRBV20-1	-	TRBJ2-7	CSARDLIGSSYEQYF
TRBV3-1	-	TRBJ2-5	CASSQVSVQETQYF
TRBV12-3/TRBV12-4	-	TRBJ1-6	CASTVPLGTGYSPLHF
TRBV28	few	TRBJ2-7	CASSPGDRDGEQYF
TRBV5-1	-	TRBJ1-2	CASSSRGQGEIIYGYTF
TRBV4-1	many	TRBJ2-1	CASSQASGRASYNEQFF
TRBV20-1	many	TRBJ2-2	CSARDREFPWEGPGVETGELFF
TRBV28	many	TRBJ2-3	CASSPKVSGRTDTQYF
TRBV27	few	TRBJ2-2	CASRRTGNTGELFF
TRBV7-9	many	TRBJ1-4	CASSGGQGKNEKLFF
TRBV27	many	TRBJ2-1	CASSSGGSYNEQFF
TRBV19	once	TRBJ1-4	CASSNVANEKLFF
TRBV5-1	many	TRBJ2-3	CASSLAGTGRTDTQYF
TRBV6-4	-	TRBJ2-3	CASSEGGSTDTQYF
TRBV12-3/TRBV12-4	many	TRBJ1-1	CASSLLRRGEAFF
TRBV7-2	many	TRBJ1-5	CASSLVGQPQHF
TRBV28	many	TRBJ2-1	CASTSPTSGYNEQFF
TRBV9	-	TRBJ1-1	CASSGARENTEAFF
TRBV20-1	many	TRBJ2-1	CSASGSESSYNEQFF
TRBV20-1	many	TRBJ1-6	CSATVGDSPLHF
TRBV27	many	TRBJ1-1	CASMGQGRTEAFF
TRBV3-1	once	TRBJ2-7	CASGRTDEQYF
TRBV7-2	many	TRBJ1-1	CASSPDDRPREAFF
TRBV19	few	TRBJ1-1	CASSPLTEEDTEAFF
TRBV19	-	TRBJ2-4	CASSWVAGSENIQYF
TRBV3-1	-	TRBJ2-7	CASSKPGLTPYEQYF
TRBV29-1	many	TRBJ2-1	CSVEGGYEQFF
TRBV5-5	-	TRBJ2-2	CASGRDRVWAGELFF
TRBV6-1	many	TRBJ2-7	CASREKPGQDPYEQYF
TRBV28	few	TRBJ2-7	CASSLWGAVSYEQYF
TRBV6-2/TRBV6-3	many	TRBJ2-7	CASSYNPSPSRGGQYF
TRBV25-1	few	TRBJ1-3	CASSGRTGDGNTIYF
TRBV11-2	many	TRBJ2-5	CASSSGLAGGPSWETQYF
TRBV5-8	-	TRBJ2-6	CASSLVPRDTGANVLTF
TRBV5-1	few	TRBJ2-2	CASGQGASNGELFF
TRBV9	few	TRBJ2-4	CASSVGSGVAKNIQYF
TRBV2	many	TRBJ1-5	CASSEDSGGNQPQHF
TRBV7-9	few	TRBJ2-1	CASSPKRANEQFF
TRBV9	many	TRBJ2-5	CASSVGPGGNQETQYF
TRBV3-1	few	TRBJ2-3	CASSQDYGVRVDTQYF
TRBV2	many	TRBJ2-3	CASKTDTQYF
TRBV19	-	TRBJ1-5	CASTIPQITYQPQHF
TRBV11-2	many	TRBJ2-1	CASSSRGLAGDAYNEQFF
TRBV7-9	few	TRBJ1-4	CASSPRSGLNEKLFF
TRBV7-9	-	TRBJ1-2	CASSWTSDGYTF
TRBV5-1	many	TRBJ1-3	CASSLDANSGNTIYF